Listed below are T cell receptor beta chains from one sample, sequenced in a study of T cell repertoires in cytomegalovirus infection. One entry per CDR3 protein, called by TCRdb with MiXCR from the reads. This sample yields more than 200,000 distinct CDR3 sequences, of which around 9% are seen a single time; about 15% belongs to the top ten. What was sequenced was PBMCs. The receptor set was obtained from a human donor in good health (CMV status not recorded). Some clones in this sample may be carry-over from other donors' samples. Each CDR3 is given with its conserved first and last residue. D genes are given only for firm matches. Size is omitted from some rows. Given values are once, few, many or a class for expanded clones.

TRBD2	TRBV6-2/TRBV6-3	many	TRBJ2-1	TGTGCCAGCAGCCGGTTAAGCGGGGGTTCCGCTAAAGATGAGCAGTTCTTC	CASSRLSGGSAKDEQFF
TRBD2	TRBV7-8	many	TRBJ2-4	TGTGCCAGCAGCTTAGGATCTTTAGCGGGAGCCAAAAACATTCAGTACTTC	CASSLGSLAGAKNIQYF
NA	TRBV28	many	TRBJ2-3	TGTGCCAGCAGTTTGATAAGCCTGGCAGATACGCAGTATTTT	CASSLISLADTQYF
NA	TRBV5-1	many	TRBJ2-3	TGCGCCAGCAGTCGGAACGGCGGAGATACGCAGTATTTT	CASSRNGGDTQYF
TRBD1	TRBV15	NA	TRBJ2-3	TGTGCCACCAGCAGAGGGGACAGGGGGAAGGATACGCAGTATTTT	CATSRGDRGKDTQYF
TRBD2	TRBV7-8	many	TRBJ2-1	TGTGCCAGCAGCTCCGGACTAGCGGGAGGGCCCCGGAATGAGCAGTTCTTC	CASSSGLAGGPRNEQFF
TRBD1	TRBV7-2	many	TRBJ1-2	TGTGCCAGCAGCGAGTCAGGGGGTGGTGGCTACACCTTC	CASSESGGGGYTF
NA	TRBV7-2	many	TRBJ1-2	TGTGCCAGCAGCTCCTGGACTGCGAACTATGGCTACACCTTC	CASSSWTANYGYTF
NA	TRBV20-1	few	TRBJ2-2	TGCAGTGTGATACTTCAGTCGAGGAACACCGGGGAGCTGTTTTTT	CSVILQSRNTGELFF
NA	TRBV12-5	many	TRBJ1-1	TGTGCTAGTGGCCCCCGGGCAGGAAGGGCTTTCTTT	CASGPRAGRAFF
TRBD2	TRBV7-3	many	TRBJ2-1	TGTGCCAGCAGCCAGGGACTAGCGGGACGCAATGAGCAGTTCTTC	CASSQGLAGRNEQFF
NA	TRBV28	NA	TRBJ1-6	TGTGCCAGCAGTTGGGACGGTAACAATTCACCCCTCCACTTT	CASSWDGNNSPLHF
TRBD2	TRBV4-3	many	TRBJ2-1	TGCGCCAGCAGCCAGGTCGGGGGGAGCTCCTACAATGAGCAGTTCTTC	CASSQVGGSSYNEQFF
NA	TRBV6-1	NA	TRBJ1-5	TGTGCCAGCAGTCCGACGAGAGGACGGTCCTATAGCAATCAGCCCCAGCATTTT	CASSPTRGRSYSNQPQHF